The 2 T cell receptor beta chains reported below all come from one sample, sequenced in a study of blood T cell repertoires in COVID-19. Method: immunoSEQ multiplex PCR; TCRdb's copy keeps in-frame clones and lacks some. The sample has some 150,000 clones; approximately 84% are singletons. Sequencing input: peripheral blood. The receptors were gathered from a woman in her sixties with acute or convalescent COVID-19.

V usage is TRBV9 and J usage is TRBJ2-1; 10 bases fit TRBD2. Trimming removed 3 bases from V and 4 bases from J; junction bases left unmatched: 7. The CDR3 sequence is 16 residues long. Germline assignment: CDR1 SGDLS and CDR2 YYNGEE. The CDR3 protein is CASSAAPLAGYNEQFF. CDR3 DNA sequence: TGTGCCAGCAGCGCCGCGCCACTAGCGGGGTACAATGAGCAGTTCTTC. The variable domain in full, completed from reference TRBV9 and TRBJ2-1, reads DSGVTQTPKHLITATGQRVTLRCSPRSGDLSVYWYQQSLDQGLQFLIQYYNGEERAKGNILERFSAQQFPDLHSELNLSSLELGDSALYFCASSAAPLAGYNEQFFGPGTRLTVL.

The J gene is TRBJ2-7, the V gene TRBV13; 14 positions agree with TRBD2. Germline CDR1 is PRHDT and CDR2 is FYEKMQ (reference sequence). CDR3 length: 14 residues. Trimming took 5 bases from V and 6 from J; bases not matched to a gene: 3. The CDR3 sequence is CASSTGLAGVEQYF. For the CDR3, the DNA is TGTGCCAGCAGCACGGGACTAGCGGGAGTCGAGCAGTACTTC.